Shown below are 15 T cell receptor beta chains from a single sample sequenced in a study of blood T cells in healthy people across ages (dated by TCRdb to about 2015). Library method: 5' RACE. The sequencer listed for this sample is Illumina HiSeq 2500. A second 7 to 11 cycle PCR used a sample-barcoded 5' primer and a J-beta primer mix. The public reads were quality trimmed at Q25 with fastp and then assembled into clones with MiXCR by TCRdb, keeping productive beta chains. Identical CDR3 proteins give one entry, which carries the most common genes and DNA. The sample table holds 1,500,000 or so distinct CDR3 sequences, of which 35% to 45% were seen once. Of the sample, approximately 4% is held by the ten largest clones. Specimen: blood. Receptors originate from a woman between 18 and 30 years old in good health.

The V gene is TRBV7-2, the J gene TRBJ2-3; TRBD2 aligns across 8 bases. Germline V gene data show CDR1 as SGHTA and CDR2 as FQGNSA. This CDR3 is built from 16 residues. With V trimmed by 3 bases and J by 2 bases, 7 bases remained unmatched. This CDR3 is CASSFSPLAVTDTQYF. In DNA form, the CDR3 reads TGTGCCAGCAGCTTTTCCCCACTAGCGGTCACAGATACGCAGTATTTT.

This clonotype has a count of ten or more. The chain combines TRBV7-2 with TRBJ1-1; D not resolved. The CDR3 runs 14 residues. Germline CDR1 is SGHTA and CDR2 is FQGNSA. Trimming removed 6 bases from V and 0 bases from J, with 11 bases in between. CDR3 nucleotides: TGTGCCAGCAGTTTGGGCAGGTTGAACACTGAAGCTTTCTTT. Protein sequence: CASSLGRLNTEAFF.

This clonotype was seen repeatedly, ten times or more. The V call is TRBV12-3 or TRBV12-4, the J call TRBJ2-3; D remains unclear. V lost 2 bases and J 4 bases, leaving 13 bases between the germline ends. This CDR3 is 15 amino acids long. The DNA for the CDR3 is TGTGCCAGCAGTTTACCGGGTTCTGCGTCAGATACGCAGTATTTT. It encodes CASSLPGSASDTQYF.

The chain carries TRBV6-2 or TRBV6-3 and TRBJ2-3, with TRBD2 identical over 10 bases. The CDR3 spans 21 residues. V gave up 7 bases and J gave up 0 bases; unmatched junction bases: 22. CDR1 and CDR2 (germline): MNHEY, SVGEGT. DNA for the CDR3: TGTGCCAGCACCCAAGATGAACTAGCGGGACGACCTAGATATAGCACAGATACGCAGTATTTT. The encoded protein is CASTQDELAGRPRYSTDTQYF.

This clonotype was counted a few times. The V call is TRBV12-3 or TRBV12-4, the J call TRBJ1-1; possibly TRBD1 for D (5 bases). The CDR3 spans 13 residues. V lost 7 bases and J lost 6, with 15 bases in between. In DNA form, the CDR3 reads TGTGCCAGCAAGACGAGCGGGACCTCTGAAGCTTTCTTT. It translates to CASKTSGTSEAFF.

This sequence joins TRBV9 and TRBJ1-4; 7 bases agree with TRBD1. Per the germline V gene, CDR1 is SGDLS and CDR2 is YYNGEE. The CDR3 consists of 17 residues. The trim removed 0 bases at V and 3 bases at J, leaving 8 bases unmatched. The CDR3 sequence is CASSVGQGPTPNEKLFF. CDR3 nucleotide sequence: TGTGCCAGCAGCGTAGGACAGGGACCCACACCTAATGAAAAACTGTTTTTT.

CDR3 sequence (DNA): TGTGCCCCTCGGGGAAACATTCAGTACTTC. Encoded protein: CAPRGNIQYF. This chain connects TRBV30 to TRBJ2-4; weak D call: TRBD2 (5 bases). Trimming took off 8 bases at V and 6 bases at J, with 8 bases between the two ends. CDR1 GTSNPN and CDR2 SVGIG come from the germline V gene (reference sequence). CDR3 length: 10 residues.

This rearrangement joins TRBV7-2 to TRBJ1-1; a possible D gene is TRBD1 (6 bases). V was clipped by 1 base and J by 0 bases, with 12 bases between them. The CDR3 is 16 residues long. Germline loops: CDR1 SGHTA, CDR2 FQGNSA. CDR3 protein: CASSLVLRGMNTEAFF. CDR3 nucleotides: TGTGCCAGCAGCTTAGTACTCAGGGGAATGAACACTGAAGCTTTCTTT. The variable domain in full, completed from reference TRBV7-2 and TRBJ1-1, reads GAGVSQSPSNKVTEKGKDVELRCDPISGHTALYWYRQSLGQGLEFLIYFQGNSAPDKSGLPSDRFSAERTGGSVSTLTIQRTQQEDSAVYLCASSLVLRGMNTEAFFGQGTRLTVV.

There are many counts of this clonotype. The genes are TRBV18 and TRBJ2-1, with D unclear. The J call is in doubt because the DNA end fits TRBJ2-7 better. The CDR3 extends over 13 amino acids. CDR1 and CDR2 (germline): KGHSH, LQKENI. This CDR3 reads CASSPDSYNEQYF. CDR3 nucleotides: TGTGCCAGCTCACCAGATTCCTACAATGAGCAGTACTTC.

The CDR3 bases are TGTGCTAGTGGTGTGGCCGAAAGAACTGAGCAGTTCTTC. Its translation: CASGVAERTEQFF. The chain combines TRBV12-5 with TRBJ2-1; D remains unclear. This CDR3 is 13 amino acids long. Germline V gene sequence: CDR1 LGHNT, CDR2 FRNRAP. The V end lost 5 bases, the J end lost 9 bases, and 14 bases lay between the germline ends.

This clonotype appeared once. Relative to the germline gene, one junction end is altered; a read error may explain this. The chain combines TRBV12-3 or TRBV12-4 with TRBJ1-2; D perhaps matches TRBD1 (6 bases). The CDR3 runs 14 residues. The CDR3: CTSSRRGINYGYTF. For the CDR3, the DNA is TGTACCAGCTCCCGCAGGGGAATTAACTATGGCTACACCTTC.

The table lists this clonotype with a few counts. This sequence joins TRBV15 and TRBJ2-2; D possibly corresponds to TRBD2 (5 bases). Germline lookup yields CDR1 LNHNV and CDR2 YYDKDF (reference sequence). The CDR3 is made up of 16 amino acids. The V end was cut by 1 base, the J end by 6 bases, with 15 bases between. The CDR3, as DNA: TGTGCCACCAGCAGAGGTGGGAGTCTGGCCCCCGGGGAGCTGTTTTTT. This translates into CATSRGGSLAPGELFF.

This clonotype was seen only once. CDR3 sequence reads: CASSSSRGNSYEQYF. Written as DNA, the CDR3 is TGTGCCAGCAGTTCAAGCAGGGGGAACTCCTACGAGCAGTACTTC. This sequence joins TRBV12-3 or TRBV12-4 and TRBJ2-4; 7 bases fit TRBD1. The end of the DNA is better explained by TRBJ2-7, so the J call may be wrong. The CDR3 contains 15 residues.

The chain employs TRBV6-5 and TRBJ1-1; possibly TRBD1 for D (6 bases). Trimming removed 6 bases at V and 2 bases at J, with 10 bases between. The length of the CDR3 is 13 residues. Germline V gives CDR1 MNHEY, CDR2 SVGAGI. The CDR3 DNA reads as TGTGCCAGCAGACAGGGATTTAACACTGAAGCTTTCTTT. It codes for CASRQGFNTEAFF.

V usage is TRBV12-3 or TRBV12-4 and J usage is TRBJ1-1, with TRBD1 as a possible D gene (6 bases). CDR3 length: 13 amino acids. V lost 5 bases and J 5 bases, leaving 12 bases between the germline ends. CDR3 loop: CASSPLDRTEAFF. The DNA for the CDR3 is TGTGCCAGCAGTCCCCTGGACAGAACTGAAGCTTTCTTT.